Given below is one T cell receptor beta chain in context. Per the original methods: Reference gene primers were amplified, and this amplification served to estimate nucleated cell counts. TCRdb's table, derived via immunoSEQ multiplex PCR, lists solely in-frame clones and lacks some. V, J and clone size reflect that table, while D and trimming were determined from the DNA. The sample records some 230,000 clones, 84% being singletons. The source of the sample is a study of blood T cell repertoires in COVID-19. Study-level information: Sites across the United States, Italy and Spain contributed samples from acute and convalescent COVID-19. Nucleic acid was either cDNA or gDNA, and it came from T cells, B-cell-depleted T cells, or PBMCs.

The receptor comes from a woman in her thirties who had recovered from COVID-19. Material: peripheral blood.

CDR3 nucleotide sequence: TGCGCCAGCAGCTTGTTCGCGGGAGAGGGGGAAGAGACCCAGTACTTC. Translation gives CASSLFAGEGEETQYF. The J gene is TRBJ2-5, the V gene TRBV5-1; TRBD2 is a possible D gene (7 bases). This CDR3 is 16 amino acids long. Trimming shortened V by 1 base and J by 3 bases, and 16 bases separated the two germline ends. The germline V gene encodes CDR1 SGHRS and CDR2 YFSETQ.